Below are 14 T cell receptor beta chains sequenced from a single sample in a study of T cells in Graves' hyperthyroidism and ophthalmopathy. RNA transcripts provided the source from which TCR beta CDR3 regions were amplified. When the TCR CDR3 underwent first-round RT-PCR, the HTBI primer set was used. One entry per CDR3 protein results from TCRdb running MiXCR on the multiplex PCR reads. The data hold 500,000 to 650,000 distinct CDR3 sequences, with around 15% observed a single time. Sequencing was carried out using blood. These receptors all stem from a woman aged 40 to 55 with Graves' hyperthyroidism.

This clonotype was seen ten or more times. V is TRBV2 and J is TRBJ2-5, with 10 bases identical to TRBD2. The CDR3 is 15 amino acids. Germline V gene data show CDR1 as SNHLY and CDR2 as FYNNEI. J was trimmed by 2 bases and V by 4 bases; bases with no gene match: 4. As DNA, the CDR3 is TGTGCCAGCAGTGGGCTAGCGGGAGCTCAAGAGACCCAGTACTTC. Its protein product is CASSGLAGAQETQYF.

The chain combines TRBV30 with TRBJ2-1; 9 bases agree with TRBD2. Germline CDR1 GTSNPN, CDR2 SVGIG (reference sequence). The junction had 5 bases not matched to a gene; V was cut back by 5 bases and J by 3 bases. This CDR3 comprises 14 residues. The CDR3: CAWDQLAGYNEQFF. CDR3 sequence (DNA): TGTGCCTGGGACCAACTAGCGGGCTACAATGAGCAGTTCTTC.

In this sample, this clonotype turned up many times. The chain has TRBV5-1 and TRBJ1-1; 7 bases agree with TRBD1. Per germline, CDR1 SGHRS and CDR2 YFSETQ. The CDR3 runs 14 residues. V shed 4 bases and J 7 bases; nucleotides not matched to a gene: 10. CDR3 region: CASSLMTGTLEAFF. CDR3 in DNA: TGCGCCAGCAGCCTAATGACAGGGACCCTTGAAGCTTTCTTT.

The J gene is TRBJ2-5, the V gene TRBV9; perhaps TRBD2 as D (5 bases). V lost 4 bases and J 5 bases, leaving 15 bases between the germline ends. Germline V gives CDR1 SGDLS, CDR2 YYNGEE. This CDR3 comprises 14 residues. The CDR3 coding sequence is TGTGCCAGCAGCCCCGGAGGCTATCCGGAGACCCAGTACTTC. Encoded protein: CASSPGGYPETQYF. Full variable domain (remainder filled in from reference TRBV9 and TRBJ2-5): DSGVTQTPKHLITATGQRVTLRCSPRSGDLSVYWYQQSLDQGLQFLIQYYNGEERAKGNILERFSAQQFPDLHSELNLSSLELGDSALYFCASSPGGYPETQYFGPGTRLLVL.

CDR3 DNA: TGTGCCAGCAGCTTAGGGGTGGTCGATTACGAGCAGTACTTC. Its translation is CASSLGVVDYEQYF. The chain links TRBV7-9 to TRBJ2-7; D is unclear. Germline V gives CDR1 SEHNR, CDR2 FQNEAQ (reference sequence). This CDR3 is 14 amino acids long. Trimming left V 1 base short and J 4 bases short, with 11 bases between.

There are many counts of this clonotype. The J gene is TRBJ1-4, the V gene TRBV12-3 or TRBV12-4; 8 positions match TRBD1. The V and J ends lost 6 bases and 7 bases, in that order; junction bases with no gene match: 4. CDR3 length: 13 amino acids. The CDR3 bases are TGTGCCAGCAGCCTAGACAGGGGTGAAAAACTGTTTTTT. Its translation is CASSLDRGEKLFF.

This clonotype was seen a handful of times. This chain connects TRBV6-1 to TRBJ2-7; perhaps TRBD1 as D (6 bases). The CDR3 runs to 13 residues. Trimming removed 5 bases from V and 3 bases from J, with 11 bases in between. Germline V gene sequence: CDR1 MNHNS, CDR2 SASEGT. As DNA, the CDR3 is TGTGCCAGCAGTACCGGGACATACTACGAGCAGTACTTC. Translating gives CASSTGTYYEQYF.

This clonotype occurred a few times. The chain has TRBV20-1 and TRBJ2-1, with 7 bases matching TRBD2. V lost 6 bases and J lost 2; bases outside the gene matches: 7. This CDR3 contains 14 residues. Per the germline V gene, CDR1 is DFQATT and CDR2 is SNEGSKA (reference sequence). The DNA for the CDR3 is TGCAGTGCCATCGGCGGGGGTACCTACAATGAGCAGTTCTTC. This sequence encodes CSAIGGGTYNEQFF.

For this clonotype: This may be a read error: a much more frequent sequence differs by one nucleotide. The J gene is TRBJ2-7, the V gene TRBV12-3 or TRBV12-4; D may be TRBD2 (5 bases). The CDR3 totals 16 residues. The CDR3 DNA reads as TGTGCCAGCAGCCAAAACCCGGGAACCTACTCCTACGAGCGGTACTTC. Protein product: CASSQNPGTYSYERYF.

The V call is TRBV2, the J call TRBJ2-1; 8 nucleotides agree with TRBD2. CDR3 size: 15 residues. Trimming removed 6 bases from V and 1 base from J; junction bases left unmatched: 5. Per the germline V gene, CDR1 is SNHLY and CDR2 is FYNNEI. In nucleotides, the CDR3 is TGTGCCAGCAGCCGTAGCGGGGAGTCCTACAATGAGCAGTTCTTC. It translates to CASSRSGESYNEQFF.

The chain couples TRBV5-8 to TRBJ2-1, with 9 bases fitting TRBD1. CDR3 length equals 15 residues. Trimming cost V 3 bases and J 10 bases; bases outside gene matches: 11. The germline gives CDR1 SGHTS, CDR2 YDEGEE. The CDR3 DNA follows: TGTGCCAGCAGCTCACCGGGACAGGGTTGGTACGAGCAGTTCTTC. The encoded protein is CASSSPGQGWYEQFF.

The genes are TRBV28 and TRBJ2-3; D uncertain. The CDR3 length is 11 residues. Germline V gene data show CDR1 as MDHEN and CDR2 as SYDVKM. V was clipped by 6 bases and J by 6 bases, with 7 bases between them. The CDR3 reads CASSDYDTQYF. The DNA of the CDR3 is TGTGCCAGCAGCGATTACGATACGCAGTATTTT.

This clonotype was found a few times. The chain links TRBV6-1 to TRBJ1-2, with 7 bases fitting TRBD1. V shed 6 bases and J 6 bases; nucleotides not matched to a gene: 7. This CDR3 has 13 residues. Germline lookup yields CDR1 MNHNS and CDR2 SASEGT. The DNA of the CDR3 is TGTGCCAGCAGGAAACAGGGGACGGATGGCTACACCTTC. Protein: CASRKQGTDGYTF.

There are many counts of this clonotype. This rearrangement joins TRBV3-1 to TRBJ2-5; no clear D. The CDR3 runs to 13 residues. Per germline, CDR1 LGHDT and CDR2 YNNKEL (reference sequence). Trimming pared 4 bases from V and 2 bases from J, leaving 8 bases between. The CDR3 coding sequence is TGTGCCAGCAGCCCAACCGTACAAGAGACCCAGTACTTC. It specifies CASSPTVQETQYF.